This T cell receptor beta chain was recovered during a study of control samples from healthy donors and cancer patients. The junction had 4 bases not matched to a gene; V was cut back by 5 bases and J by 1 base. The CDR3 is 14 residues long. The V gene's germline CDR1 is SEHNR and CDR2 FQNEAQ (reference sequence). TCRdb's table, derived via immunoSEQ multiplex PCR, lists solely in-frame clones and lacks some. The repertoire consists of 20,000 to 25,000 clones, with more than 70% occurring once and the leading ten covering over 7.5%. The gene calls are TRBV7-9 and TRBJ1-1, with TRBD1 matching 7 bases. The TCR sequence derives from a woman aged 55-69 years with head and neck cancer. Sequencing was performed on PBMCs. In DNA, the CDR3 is TGTGCCAGCAGCCCGAGGACAGGGAACACTGAAGCTTTCTTT. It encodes CASSPRTGNTEAFF.